Presented here are 17 T cell receptor beta chains from one specimen sequenced in a study of shared clonotypes between healthy human individuals. Assay used: immunoSEQ multiplex PCR; TCRdb lists only in-frame clones, some missing. In the table there are about 2.1 million clones, just over 90% of which are singletons. The naive CD8 subset, CD45RO-negative cells positively selected for CCR7, excluded terminally differentiated effector memory CD45RA+ cells. Input material: naive CD8+ T cells from PBMCs. All receptors come from a man between 18 and 35 years old in good health. Some clones in this sample may be carry-over from other donors' samples.

As to this clone: Other DNA sequences in the sample encode the same CDR3. This chain uses TRBV19 with TRBJ2-7; 9 nucleotides line up with TRBD2. This CDR3 comprises 15 residues. The ends lost 3 bases at V and 0 bases at J; junction bases unmatched: 3. Germline CDR1 LNHDA, CDR2 SQIVND (reference sequence). CDR3 sequence reads: CASSILAGSSYEQYF. The CDR3 region has the DNA TGTGCCAGTAGTATCCTAGCGGGAAGCTCCTACGAGCAGTACTTC.

This rearrangement joins TRBV5-1 to TRBJ1-4, with D perhaps TRBD1 (6 bases). The V end was cut by 4 bases, the J end by 3 bases, with 16 bases between. This CDR3 spans 16 amino acids. Germline values: CDR1 SGHRS, CDR2 YFSETQ. CDR3 loop: CASSPTQGRANEKLFF. Written as DNA, the CDR3 is TGCGCCAGCAGCCCGACACAGGGTAGAGCTAATGAAAAACTGTTTTTT.

This chain uses TRBV11-3 with TRBJ2-1; 9 positions match TRBD1. V lost 2 bases, J lost 0 bases, and 5 bases stayed unmatched. This CDR3 spans 17 amino acids. Germline-derived CDR1 and CDR2 are SGHNT and YENEEA. The CDR3 loop reads CASSLTGTGLSYNEQFF. Written as DNA, the CDR3 is TGTGCCAGCAGCTTAACCGGGACAGGGCTCTCCTACAATGAGCAGTTCTTC.

The chain is built from TRBV27 and TRBJ2-7, with D perhaps TRBD2 (7 bases). The CDR3 runs 15 residues. Germline lookup yields CDR1 MNHEY and CDR2 SMNVEV (reference sequence). Trimming took off 7 bases at V and 2 bases at J, with 18 bases between the two ends. CDR3 loop: CASTLRGGLTYEQYF. For the CDR3, the DNA is TGTGCCAGCACCCTTAGGGGGGGACTAACCTACGAGCAGTACTTC.

The J gene is TRBJ2-1, the V gene TRBV29-1, with 8 bases fitting TRBD2. The V segment lost 0 bases and the J segment 2 bases; nucleotides outside the gene matches: 6. CDR3 size: 16 residues. Germline V gene lookup returns CDR1 SQVTM and CDR2 ANQGSEA. In DNA, the CDR3 is TGCAGCGTTGAAGATGGGAGCGGGAGCCCCTACAATGAGCAGTTCTTC. Amino acid sequence: CSVEDGSGSPYNEQFF.

The V and J genes are TRBV30 and TRBJ2-7, with no clear D. Trimming cost V 0 bases and J 5 bases, with 11 bases left between them. Germline CDR1 is GTSNPN and CDR2 is SVGIG (reference sequence). The CDR3 consists of 13 residues. The CDR3 loop reads CAWSVQVPNEQYF. CDR3 bases: TGTGCCTGGAGTGTGCAGGTACCTAACGAGCAGTACTTC.

V usage is TRBV29-1 and J usage is TRBJ1-3; tentatively, D is TRBD1 (6 bases). Germline CDR1 reads SQVTM; CDR2 reads ANQGSEA. V was pared by 7 bases and J by 0 bases, with 10 bases between. This CDR3 is 13 amino acids long. The chain's CDR3 is CSAVQGSGNTIYF. CDR3 in DNA: TGCAGCGCCGTACAGGGCTCTGGAAACACCATATATTTT. Full variable domain (outside the CDR3, taken from reference TRBV29-1 and TRBJ1-3): SAVISQKPSRDICQRGTSLTIQCQVDSQVTMMFWYRQQPGQSLTLIATANQGSEATYESGFVIDKFPISRPNLTFSTLTVSNMSPEDSSIYLCSAVQGSGNTIYFGEGSWLTVV.

This clone came up once. The gene calls are TRBV7-9 and TRBJ2-1; D may correspond to TRBD1 or TRBD2 (5 bases each). This CDR3 is 13 amino acids long. V lost 3 bases and J lost 10, with 13 bases in between. CDR1 SEHNR and CDR2 FQNEAQ come from the germline V gene (reference sequence). CDR3 in DNA: TGTGCCAGCAGCTTTGAACTGGGACGGGAGCAGTTCTTC. It encodes CASSFELGREQFF.

V gene TRBV9 combines with J gene TRBJ2-7; D is undetermined. CDR3 size: 14 residues. V shed 4 bases and J shed 5 bases, with 16 bases lying between them. The germline gives CDR1 SGDLS, CDR2 YYNGEE. In nucleotides, the CDR3 is TGTGCCAGCAGCCCCTTAGGGCCCTCGCACGAGCAGTACTTC. Translating gives CASSPLGPSHEQYF.

Remarks on this clone: Other nucleotide sequences from this sample produce the same CDR3. The chain carries TRBV9 and TRBJ2-7; 8 nucleotides agree with TRBD1. The length of the CDR3 is 14 residues. With V trimmed by 0 bases and J by 3 bases, 2 bases remained unmatched. Germline values: CDR1 SGDLS, CDR2 YYNGEE. The CDR3 region has the DNA TGTGCCAGCAGCGTAGGGGGGACAGGCTACGAGCAGTACTTC. Its protein is CASSVGGTGYEQYF.

The chain employs TRBV28 and TRBJ2-7, with D hard to call. Germline V gene data show CDR1 as MDHEN and CDR2 as SYDVKM. The CDR3 consists of 14 residues. V was shortened by 6 bases and J by 7 bases, with 19 bases between the two germline ends. The CDR3 is CASSTNGGLIEQYF. The CDR3 nucleotides read TGTGCCAGCAGCACCAACGGCGGTCTGATTGAGCAGTACTTC.

Only one count was recorded for this clone. V is TRBV7-6 and J is TRBJ2-1; 11 nucleotides line up with TRBD2. The CDR3 spans 14 residues. Unmatched junction bases numbered 2, after V lost 3 bases and J lost 7 bases. CDR1 is SGHVS and CDR2 is FNYEAQ in the germline V gene. This chain's CDR3 is CASSFSGRGNEQFF. CDR3 bases: TGTGCCAGCAGCTTTAGCGGGAGGGGGAATGAGCAGTTCTTC.

This clone has a single count. The J gene is TRBJ2-1, the V gene TRBV9, with TRBD2 identical over 10 bases. The CDR3 spans 16 residues. Trimming cost V 3 bases and J 3 bases; bases outside gene matches: 6. In germline, CDR1 is SGDLS, CDR2 YYNGEE. CDR3 loop: CASSGTGLAVYNEQFF. The CDR3 region has the DNA TGTGCCAGCAGCGGCACTGGACTAGCGGTCTACAATGAGCAGTTCTTC.

CDR3: CASSITGTAPYNEQFF. CDR3 sequence (DNA): TGTGCCAGTAGTATTACCGGGACAGCCCCCTACAATGAGCAGTTCTTC. The genes are TRBV19 and TRBJ2-1, with 7 bases that match TRBD1. J lost 2 bases, V lost 3 bases, and 7 bases had no gene match. Germline V lookup: CDR1 LNHDA, CDR2 SQIVND (reference sequence). The CDR3 has 16 residues.

This clone has a single count. The chain carries TRBV27 and TRBJ1-5; the D is unclear. CDR1 and CDR2 (germline): MNHEY, SMNVEV (reference sequence). The ends were cut back, 0 bases at V and 2 bases at J, with 11 bases in the middle. The CDR3 totals 16 residues. CDR3 DNA: TGTGCCAGCAGTTTATCGCCTGGGTCCGGCAATCAGCCCCAGCATTTT. Its translation: CASSLSPGSGNQPQHF.

This chain links TRBV30 with TRBJ1-2; maybe TRBD1 (5 bases). The germline V gene has CDR1 GTSNPN and CDR2 SVGIG (reference sequence). The CDR3 sequence is 14 residues long. V shed 3 bases and J shed 0 bases, with 11 bases lying between them. As DNA, the CDR3 is TGTGCCTGGAGCGGGACGGCCCCTAACTATGGCTACACCTTC. Translating it yields CAWSGTAPNYGYTF.

The V gene is TRBV5-1, the J gene TRBJ2-7; D is ambiguous. Germline assignment: CDR1 SGHRS and CDR2 YFSETQ. The CDR3 runs to 18 residues. Between the trimmed V and J ends, which lost 1 base and 0 bases, there was a span of 20 bases. The CDR3 region has the DNA TGCGCCAGCAGCTTGCTACCTCCGCGGAGTGGAAGCTCCTACGAGCAGTACTTC. It is translated as CASSLLPPRSGSSYEQYF.